This TCR beta chain derives from a study of OX40 agonist ivuxolimab in advanced cancers. Whole-study results and caveats: Expanded peripheral T cell antigen specificity was not determined. Doses of 0.1 to 3.0 mg/kg were accompanied by clonal expansion of CD4+ and CD8+ blood T cells by week 6. On average, a greater number of expanded clones characterised CD8+ T cells relative to CD4+.

Remarks on this clone: No antigen is known for it.

Autoimmune disease history or systemic immunosuppression meant exclusion. V lost 8 bases and J 4 bases, leaving 18 bases between the germline ends. Germline V gives CDR1 MNHEY, CDR2 SMNVEV (reference sequence). This CDR3 has 15 residues. Assay: immunoSEQ multiplex PCR; the TCRdb copy retains only in-frame clones and omits some. Altogether about 26,000 clones are present, around four fifths being singletons, with the ten largest covering about 30%. This clonotype originated in an adult with an advanced solid tumor such as melanoma, head and neck, liver or kidney cancer. Sequenced here: CD4+ or CD8+ T cells sorted from blood, sampled in a trial of the OX40 agonist ivuxolimab. This chain links TRBV27 with TRBJ1-5; possibly TRBD1 for D (5 bases). The CDR3 sequence is CASGPGRRGNQPQHF. Written as DNA, the CDR3 is TGTGCCAGCGGCCCGGGGAGGAGGGGTAATCAGCCCCAGCATTTT.